The text below deals with one TCR beta chain. The antigen is not known. The authors extracted RNA and reverse transcribed it into cDNA as the sequencing template. Assay: immunoSEQ multiplex PCR; the TCRdb copy retains only in-frame clones and omits some. The table shows 200,000 to 250,000 clones, with around 62% occurring only once. Between the trimmed V and J ends, which lost 2 bases and 7 bases, there was a span of 12 bases. The CDR3 consists of 14 residues. Germline V gene lookup returns CDR1 SEHNR and CDR2 FQNEAQ (reference sequence). Alopecia areata patients provided lesional scalp punch biopsies and peripheral blood. Investigators sorted PBMCs to obtain both CD4+ and CD8+ T cells. This entry comes from a study of CD8+ T cells in alopecia areata. Study-wide points: Unlike in mice, where it was clearer, TCR sharing across patients was less clear, possibly HLA-related.

This chain links TRBV7-9 with TRBJ1-5; tentative D call: TRBD1 (6 bases). The starting material was CD4+ T cells sorted from blood, obtained at week 0. The clonotype was recovered from a human donor with alopecia areata. CDR3 sequence (DNA): TGTGCCAGCAGCTTAAGGGGGGCAGGGCAGCCCCAGCATTTT. Translating it yields CASSLRGAGQPQHF.